The 2 T cell receptor beta chains in this list originate from one sample, sequenced in a study of Ad26.COV2.S vaccination and SARS-CoV-2 variants. Libraries were prepared by immunoSEQ multiplex PCR; TCRdb keeps only in-frame clonotypes and omits some of them. The sample includes a few hundred thousand clones, approximately 90% of them seen just once. Regarding treatment: around 19 received Ad26.COV2.S at low or high dose, single or two shots; 5 received placebo; per-sample allocation not given. The samples were gathered on day 63 after the first injection of vaccine or placebo. The sample in question was peripheral blood, obtained in a trial of Ad26.COV2.S vaccine versus placebo. The receptor set was obtained from a person between 18 and 60 years old who received the Ad26.COV2.S COVID-19 vaccine or a placebo.

DNA of the CDR3: TGTGCCAGCAGGGTACCGCCGGGACAGGGGCTTAACTATGGCTACACCTTC. It encodes CASRVPPGQGLNYGYTF. The chain links TRBV28 to TRBJ1-2; 10 positions match TRBD1. V lost 6 bases and J lost 1; bases outside the gene matches: 11. The germline CDR1 and CDR2 sequences are MDHEN and SYDVKM. CDR3 length: 17 amino acids.

This clone was counted only a few times. The chain combines TRBV28 with TRBJ2-5; the match to TRBD1 covers 8 bases. CDR1 and CDR2 from the germline V gene are MDHEN and SYDVKM. Trimming at V came to 5 bases and at J to 2 bases, leaving 10 bases not matched to a gene. This CDR3 has 16 residues. CDR3 sequence reads: CASSPTVRDRQETQYF. As DNA, the CDR3 is TGTGCCAGCAGTCCGACTGTAAGGGACAGGCAAGAGACCCAGTACTTC.